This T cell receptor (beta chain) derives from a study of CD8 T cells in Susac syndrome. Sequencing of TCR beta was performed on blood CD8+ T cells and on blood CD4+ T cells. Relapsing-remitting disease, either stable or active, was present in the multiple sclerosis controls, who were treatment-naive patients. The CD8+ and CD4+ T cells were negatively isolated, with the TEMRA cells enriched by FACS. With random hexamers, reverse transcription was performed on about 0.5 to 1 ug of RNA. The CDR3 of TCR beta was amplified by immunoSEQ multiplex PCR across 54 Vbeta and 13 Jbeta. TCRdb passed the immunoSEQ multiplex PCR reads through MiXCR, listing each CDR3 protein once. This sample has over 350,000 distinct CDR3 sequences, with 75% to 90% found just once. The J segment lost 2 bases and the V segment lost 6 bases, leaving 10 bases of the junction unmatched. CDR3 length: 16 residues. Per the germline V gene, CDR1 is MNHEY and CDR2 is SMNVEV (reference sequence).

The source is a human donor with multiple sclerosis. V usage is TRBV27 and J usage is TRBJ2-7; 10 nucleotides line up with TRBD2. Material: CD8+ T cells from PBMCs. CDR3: CASSNQTGTSAYEQYF. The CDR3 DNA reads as TGTGCCAGCAGCAATCAGACCGGGACTAGCGCCTACGAGCAGTACTTC.